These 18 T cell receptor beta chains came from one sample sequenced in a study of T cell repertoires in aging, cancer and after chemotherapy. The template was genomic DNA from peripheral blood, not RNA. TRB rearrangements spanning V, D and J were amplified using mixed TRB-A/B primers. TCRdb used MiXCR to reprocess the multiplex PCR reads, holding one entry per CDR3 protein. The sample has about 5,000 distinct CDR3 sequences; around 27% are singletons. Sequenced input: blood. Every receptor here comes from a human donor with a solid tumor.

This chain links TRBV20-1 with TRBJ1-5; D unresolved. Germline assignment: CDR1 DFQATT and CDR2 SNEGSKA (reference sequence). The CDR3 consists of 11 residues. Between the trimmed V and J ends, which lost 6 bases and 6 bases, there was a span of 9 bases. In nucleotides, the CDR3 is TGCAGTGCCACATTAGGTCAGCCCCAGCATTTT. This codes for CSATLGQPQHF.

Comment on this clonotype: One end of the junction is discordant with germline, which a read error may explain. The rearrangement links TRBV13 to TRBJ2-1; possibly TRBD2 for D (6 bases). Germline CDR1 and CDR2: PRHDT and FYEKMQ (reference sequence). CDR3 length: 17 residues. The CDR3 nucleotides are TGCGCCAGCAGCCCTACCTCTAGCGCTAGCTCCTACAATGAGCAGTTCTTC. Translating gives CASSPTSSASSYNEQFF.

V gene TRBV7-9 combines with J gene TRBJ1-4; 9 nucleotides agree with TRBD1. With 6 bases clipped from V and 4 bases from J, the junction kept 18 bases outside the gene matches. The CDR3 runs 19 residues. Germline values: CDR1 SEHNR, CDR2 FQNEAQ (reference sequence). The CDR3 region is CASSPGTGRLPQDNEKLFF. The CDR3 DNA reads TGTGCCAGCAGTCCCGGGACAGGGCGGCTACCCCAAGATAATGAAAAACTGTTTTTT.

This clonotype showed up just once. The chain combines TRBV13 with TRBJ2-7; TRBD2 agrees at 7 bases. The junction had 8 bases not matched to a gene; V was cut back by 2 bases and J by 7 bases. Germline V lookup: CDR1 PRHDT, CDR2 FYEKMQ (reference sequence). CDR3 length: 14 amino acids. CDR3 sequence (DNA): TGTGCCAGCAGCTTAAGGGGACTACCACGGGAGCAGTACTTC. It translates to CASSLRGLPREQYF.

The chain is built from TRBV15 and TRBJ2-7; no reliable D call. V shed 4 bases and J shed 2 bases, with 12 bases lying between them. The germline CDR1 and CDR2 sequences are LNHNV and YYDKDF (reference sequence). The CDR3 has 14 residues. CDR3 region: CATSTRRDPYEQYF. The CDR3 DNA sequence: TGTGCCACCAGCACCCGAAGGGATCCCTACGAGCAGTACTTC.

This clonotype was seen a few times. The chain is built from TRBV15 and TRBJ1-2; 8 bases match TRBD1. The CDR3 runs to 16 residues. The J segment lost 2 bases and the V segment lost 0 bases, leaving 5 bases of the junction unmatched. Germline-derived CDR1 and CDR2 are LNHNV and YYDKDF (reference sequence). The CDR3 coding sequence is TGTGCCACCAGCAGAGATCGGCCAGGGGGCAACTATGGCTACACCTTC. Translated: CATSRDRPGGNYGYTF.

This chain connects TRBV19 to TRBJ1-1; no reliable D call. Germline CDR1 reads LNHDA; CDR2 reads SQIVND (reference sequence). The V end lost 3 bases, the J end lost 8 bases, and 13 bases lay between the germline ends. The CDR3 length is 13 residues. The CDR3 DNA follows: TGTGCCAGTAGTATCATCGGAGAGTCGGAAGCTTTCTTT. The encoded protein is CASSIIGESEAFF.

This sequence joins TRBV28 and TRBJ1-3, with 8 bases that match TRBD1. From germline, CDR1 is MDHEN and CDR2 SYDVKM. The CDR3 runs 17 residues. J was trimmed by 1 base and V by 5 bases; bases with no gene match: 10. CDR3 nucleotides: TGTGCCAGCAGTCCGTCACACAGGGGGTATTCTGGAAACACCATATATTTT. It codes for CASSPSHRGYSGNTIYF.

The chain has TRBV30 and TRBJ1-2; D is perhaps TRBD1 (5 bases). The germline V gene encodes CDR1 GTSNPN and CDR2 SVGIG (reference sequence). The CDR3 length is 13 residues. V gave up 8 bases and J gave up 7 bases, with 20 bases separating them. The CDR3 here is CARSYPGTGGYTF. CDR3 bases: TGTGCCAGAAGTTATCCCGGGACCGGTGGCTACACCTTC.

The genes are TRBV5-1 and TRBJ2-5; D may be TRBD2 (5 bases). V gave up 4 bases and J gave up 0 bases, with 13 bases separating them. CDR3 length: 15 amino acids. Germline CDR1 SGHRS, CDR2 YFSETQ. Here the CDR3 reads CASSGGLRYQETQYF. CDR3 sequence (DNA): TGCGCCAGCAGCGGAGGACTCAGGTACCAAGAGACCCAGTACTTC.

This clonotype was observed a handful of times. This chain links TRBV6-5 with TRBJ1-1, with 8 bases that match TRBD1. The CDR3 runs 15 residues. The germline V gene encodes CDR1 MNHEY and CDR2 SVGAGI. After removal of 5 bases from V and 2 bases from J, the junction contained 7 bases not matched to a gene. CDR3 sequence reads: CASSVLTGANTEAFF. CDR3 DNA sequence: TGTGCCAGCAGTGTTCTGACAGGGGCCAACACTGAAGCTTTCTTT.

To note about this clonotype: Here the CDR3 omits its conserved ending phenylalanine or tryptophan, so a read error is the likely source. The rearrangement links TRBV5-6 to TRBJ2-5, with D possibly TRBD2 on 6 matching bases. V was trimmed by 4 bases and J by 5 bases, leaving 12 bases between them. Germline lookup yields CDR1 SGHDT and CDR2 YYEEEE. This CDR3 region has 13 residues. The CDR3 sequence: CASSKQGRETQYY. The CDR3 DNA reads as TGTGCCAGCAGCAAACAAGGGAGGGAGACCCAGTACTAC.

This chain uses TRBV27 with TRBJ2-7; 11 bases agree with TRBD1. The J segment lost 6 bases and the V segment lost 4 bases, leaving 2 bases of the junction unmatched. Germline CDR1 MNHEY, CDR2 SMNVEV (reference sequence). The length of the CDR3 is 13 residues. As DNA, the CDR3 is TGTGCCAGCAGTTACGGGACAGGGGGCGAGCAGTACTTC. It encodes CASSYGTGGEQYF.

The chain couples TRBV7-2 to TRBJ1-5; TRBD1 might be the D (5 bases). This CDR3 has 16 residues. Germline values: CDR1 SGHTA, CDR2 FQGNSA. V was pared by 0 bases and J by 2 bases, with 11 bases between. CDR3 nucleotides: TGTGCCAGCAGCTTAGCGAAGGGCAGGGGCAATCAGCCCCAGCATTTT. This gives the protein CASSLAKGRGNQPQHF.

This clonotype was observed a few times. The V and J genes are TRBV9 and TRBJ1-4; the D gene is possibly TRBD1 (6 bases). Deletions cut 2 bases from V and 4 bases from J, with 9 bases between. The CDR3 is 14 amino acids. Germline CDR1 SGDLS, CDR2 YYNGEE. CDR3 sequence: CASSVDSVNEKLFF. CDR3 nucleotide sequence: TGTGCCAGCAGCGTGGACAGCGTTAATGAAAAACTGTTTTTT.

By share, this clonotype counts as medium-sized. CDR3 nucleotide sequence: TGCAGCGTAAAGGCAGGGGGGACGGTTGGAAACACCATATATTTT. Amino acids: CSVKAGGTVGNTIYF. The chain has TRBV29-1 and TRBJ1-3; 7 nucleotides align to TRBD1. Germline V gene lookup returns CDR1 SQVTM and CDR2 ANQGSEA. The CDR3 runs to 15 residues. Trimming at V came to 6 bases and at J to 3 bases, leaving 11 bases not matched to a gene.

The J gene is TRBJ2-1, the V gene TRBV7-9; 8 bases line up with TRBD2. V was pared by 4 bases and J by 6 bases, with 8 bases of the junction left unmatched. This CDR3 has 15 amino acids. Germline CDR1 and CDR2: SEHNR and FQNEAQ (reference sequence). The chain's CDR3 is CASSSSYREGNEQFF. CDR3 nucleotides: TGTGCCAGCAGCTCCTCCTACCGGGAGGGCAATGAGCAGTTCTTC.

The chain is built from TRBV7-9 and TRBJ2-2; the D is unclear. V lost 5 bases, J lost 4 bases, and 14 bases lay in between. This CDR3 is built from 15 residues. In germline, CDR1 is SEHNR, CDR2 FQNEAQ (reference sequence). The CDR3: CASSRLGSSTGELFF. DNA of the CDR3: TGTGCCAGCAGCAGGCTGGGCAGTAGCACCGGGGAGCTGTTTTTT.